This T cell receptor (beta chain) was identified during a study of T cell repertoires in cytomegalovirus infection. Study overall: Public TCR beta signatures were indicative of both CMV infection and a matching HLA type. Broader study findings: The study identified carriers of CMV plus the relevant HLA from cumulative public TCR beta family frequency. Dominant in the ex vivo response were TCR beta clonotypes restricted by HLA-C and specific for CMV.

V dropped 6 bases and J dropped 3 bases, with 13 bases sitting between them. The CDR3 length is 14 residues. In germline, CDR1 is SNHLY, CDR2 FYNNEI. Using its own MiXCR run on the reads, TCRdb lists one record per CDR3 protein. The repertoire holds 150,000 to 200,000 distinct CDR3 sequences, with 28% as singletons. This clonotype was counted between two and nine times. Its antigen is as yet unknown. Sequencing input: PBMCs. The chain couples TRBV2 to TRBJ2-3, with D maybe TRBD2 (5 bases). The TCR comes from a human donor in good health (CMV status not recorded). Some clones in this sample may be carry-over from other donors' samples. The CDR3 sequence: CASSQEGRTDTQYF. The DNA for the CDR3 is TGTGCCAGCAGCCAAGAGGGCAGAACAGATACGCAGTATTTT.